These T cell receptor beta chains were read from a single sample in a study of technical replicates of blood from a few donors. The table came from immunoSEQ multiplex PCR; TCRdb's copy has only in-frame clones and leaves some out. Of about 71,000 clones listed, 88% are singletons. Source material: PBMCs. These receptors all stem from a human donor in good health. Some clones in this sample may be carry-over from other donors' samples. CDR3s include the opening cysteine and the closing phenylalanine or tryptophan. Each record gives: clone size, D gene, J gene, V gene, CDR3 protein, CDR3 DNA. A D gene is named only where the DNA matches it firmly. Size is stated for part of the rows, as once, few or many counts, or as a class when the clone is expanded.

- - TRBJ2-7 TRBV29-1 CSVSPTRETSRSSYEQYF TGCAGCGTATCGCCAACCCGGGAGACCAGCCGGAGCTCCTACGAGCAGTACTTC
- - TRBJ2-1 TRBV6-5 CASSYSGANGEQFF TGTGCCAGCAGTTACTCAGGAGCGAATGGTGAGCAGTTCTTC
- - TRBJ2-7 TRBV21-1 CASSKLSSLSYEQYF TGTGCCAGCAGCAAACTATCATCTCTCTCCTACGAGCAGTACTTC
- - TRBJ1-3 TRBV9 CASSVDFVSGNTIYF TGTGCCAGCAGCGTAGATTTCGTCTCTGGAAACACCATATATTTT
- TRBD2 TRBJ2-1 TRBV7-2 CASSRTSGRSYEQFF TGTGCCAGCAGCCGAACTAGCGGGAGATCTTATGAGCAGTTCTTC
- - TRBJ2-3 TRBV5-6 CASSSRFRTDTQYF TGTGCCAGCAGTTCCAGGTTTCGCACAGATACGCAGTATTTT
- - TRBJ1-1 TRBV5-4 CASSLDRGGGHTEAFF TGTGCCAGCAGCTTGGATCGGGGAGGGGGACACACTGAAGCTTTCTTT
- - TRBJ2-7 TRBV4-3 CASSFTSGIGGEQYF TGCGCCAGCAGTTTTACCTCCGGGATAGGTGGCGAGCAGTACTTC
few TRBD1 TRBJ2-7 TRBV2 CASSTLPTGAEQYF TGTGCCAGCAGTACCCTTCCGACAGGGGCCGAGCAGTACTTC
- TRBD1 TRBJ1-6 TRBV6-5 CASSYMGQGASPLHF TGTGCCAGCAGTTACATGGGACAGGGGGCTTCACCCCTCCACTTT
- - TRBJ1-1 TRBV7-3 CASRLGVQGFF TGTGCCAGCAGGTTGGGAGTACAGGGTTTCTTT
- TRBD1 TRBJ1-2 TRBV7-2 CASSLGTGVGTGYGYTF TGTGCCAGCAGCCTCGGGACAGGGGTAGGGACTGGCTATGGCTACACCTTC
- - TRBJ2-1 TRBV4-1 CASSQGAVGVGEQFF TGCGCCAGCAGCCAAGGCGCAGTAGGGGTTGGTGAGCAGTTCTTC
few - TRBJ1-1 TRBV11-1 CASSLDRTNTEAFF TGTGCCAGCAGCTTAGACAGGACGAACACTGAAGCTTTCTTT
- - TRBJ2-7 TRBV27 CASRAGTHYEQYF TGTGCCAGTAGAGCAGGCACCCATTACGAGCAGTACTTC
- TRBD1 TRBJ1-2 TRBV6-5 CASSYSGQGNGYTF TGTGCCAGCAGTTACTCGGGACAGGGAAATGGCTACACCTTC
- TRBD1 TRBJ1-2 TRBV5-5 CASSGNRGTSGSYTF TGTGCCAGCAGCGGAAACAGGGGGACTTCCGGAAGTTACACCTTC
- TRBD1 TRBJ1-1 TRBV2 CASDRERSVLAFF TGTGCCAGCGACAGGGAACGGTCTGTGTTGGCTTTCTTT
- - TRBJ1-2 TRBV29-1 CSVAGTPERGYGYTF TGCAGCGTTGCCGGGACTCCGGAGAGAGGCTATGGCTACACCTTC
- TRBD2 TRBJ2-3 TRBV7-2 CASSFRLAGGYYTDTQYF TGTGCCAGCAGCTTTAGATTAGCGGGGGGCTACTACACAGATACGCAGTATTTT
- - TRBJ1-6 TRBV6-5 CASSYGSPLHF TGTGCCAGCAGTTACGGCTCACCCCTCCACTTT
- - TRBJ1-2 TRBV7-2 CASSRTEAQNYGYTF TGTGCCAGCAGCCGGACAGAAGCCCAAAACTATGGCTACACCTTC
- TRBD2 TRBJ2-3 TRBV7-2 CASSLTSASTDTQYF TGTGCCAGCAGCCTCACTAGCGCGAGCACAGATACGCAGTATTTT
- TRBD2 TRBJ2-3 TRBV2 CASNGPSGSPRADTQYF TGTGCCAGCAACGGGCCTAGCGGGAGTCCTCGCGCAGATACGCAGTATTTT
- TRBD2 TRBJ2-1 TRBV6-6 CASSSPAGGTHNEQFF TGTGCCAGCAGTTCTCCAGCGGGAGGAACCCACAATGAGCAGTTCTTC
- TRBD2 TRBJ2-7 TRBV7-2 CASSFGAGGYEQYF TGTGCCAGCAGCTTTGGGGCGGGGGGCTACGAGCAGTACTTC
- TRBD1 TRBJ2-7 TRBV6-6 CASSPGTGYEQYF TGTGCCAGCAGCCCGGGGACAGGATACGAGCAGTACTTC
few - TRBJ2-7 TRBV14 CASSQGQGSYEQYF TGTGCCAGCAGCCAAGGCCAGGGCTCCTACGAGCAGTACTTC
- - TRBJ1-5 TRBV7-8 CASSAGGQNGNQPQHF TGTGCCAGCAGCGCGGGGGGCCAGAACGGCAATCAGCCCCAGCATTTT
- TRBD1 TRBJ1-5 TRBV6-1 CASSVRQGSGQPQHF TGTGCCAGCAGTGTCCGACAGGGTTCGGGTCAGCCCCAGCATTTT
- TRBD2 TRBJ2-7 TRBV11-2 CASSLPMGLAGQSSYEQYF TGTGCCAGCAGCCTACCTATGGGGCTAGCGGGGCAGAGCTCCTACGAGCAGTACTTC
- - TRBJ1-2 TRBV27 CASNLHRPTGRDHYGYTF TGTGCCAGCAACTTACACCGACCCACGGGGAGGGATCACTATGGCTACACCTTC
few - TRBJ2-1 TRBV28 CASSLPTGKSGNEQFF TGTGCCAGCAGTTTACCGACGGGGAAATCGGGTAATGAGCAGTTCTTC
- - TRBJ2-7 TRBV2 CASSEFLPDNRNYYEQYF TGTGCCAGCAGTGAATTTCTCCCGGACAACAGAAACTACTACGAGCAGTACTTC
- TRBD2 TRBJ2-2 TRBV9 CASSQGLAGGLRELFF TGTGCCAGCAGCCAGGGACTAGCGGGAGGGCTGAGGGAGCTGTTTTTT